This TCR beta chain was found in a study of shared clonotypes between healthy human individuals. In germline, CDR1 is SGHRS, CDR2 YFSETQ. CDR3 length equals 18 residues. Trimming cost V 4 bases and J 2 bases; bases outside gene matches: 13. Sequencing used immunoSEQ multiplex PCR; TCRdb keeps in-frame clones, though not all of them. The table includes over a million clones, around 97% detected once. The sequence was obtained from a man aged 30 to 39 in good health. Source material: naive CD4+ T cells sorted from blood. The subset was: CD45RA+ positively selected. The V call is TRBV5-1, the J call TRBJ2-3; 10 bases align to TRBD2. The CDR3 spells CASSQRPTSGTTTDTQYF. DNA for the CDR3: TGCGCCAGCAGCCAGCGTCCCACTAGCGGGACTACCACAGATACGCAGTATTTT.